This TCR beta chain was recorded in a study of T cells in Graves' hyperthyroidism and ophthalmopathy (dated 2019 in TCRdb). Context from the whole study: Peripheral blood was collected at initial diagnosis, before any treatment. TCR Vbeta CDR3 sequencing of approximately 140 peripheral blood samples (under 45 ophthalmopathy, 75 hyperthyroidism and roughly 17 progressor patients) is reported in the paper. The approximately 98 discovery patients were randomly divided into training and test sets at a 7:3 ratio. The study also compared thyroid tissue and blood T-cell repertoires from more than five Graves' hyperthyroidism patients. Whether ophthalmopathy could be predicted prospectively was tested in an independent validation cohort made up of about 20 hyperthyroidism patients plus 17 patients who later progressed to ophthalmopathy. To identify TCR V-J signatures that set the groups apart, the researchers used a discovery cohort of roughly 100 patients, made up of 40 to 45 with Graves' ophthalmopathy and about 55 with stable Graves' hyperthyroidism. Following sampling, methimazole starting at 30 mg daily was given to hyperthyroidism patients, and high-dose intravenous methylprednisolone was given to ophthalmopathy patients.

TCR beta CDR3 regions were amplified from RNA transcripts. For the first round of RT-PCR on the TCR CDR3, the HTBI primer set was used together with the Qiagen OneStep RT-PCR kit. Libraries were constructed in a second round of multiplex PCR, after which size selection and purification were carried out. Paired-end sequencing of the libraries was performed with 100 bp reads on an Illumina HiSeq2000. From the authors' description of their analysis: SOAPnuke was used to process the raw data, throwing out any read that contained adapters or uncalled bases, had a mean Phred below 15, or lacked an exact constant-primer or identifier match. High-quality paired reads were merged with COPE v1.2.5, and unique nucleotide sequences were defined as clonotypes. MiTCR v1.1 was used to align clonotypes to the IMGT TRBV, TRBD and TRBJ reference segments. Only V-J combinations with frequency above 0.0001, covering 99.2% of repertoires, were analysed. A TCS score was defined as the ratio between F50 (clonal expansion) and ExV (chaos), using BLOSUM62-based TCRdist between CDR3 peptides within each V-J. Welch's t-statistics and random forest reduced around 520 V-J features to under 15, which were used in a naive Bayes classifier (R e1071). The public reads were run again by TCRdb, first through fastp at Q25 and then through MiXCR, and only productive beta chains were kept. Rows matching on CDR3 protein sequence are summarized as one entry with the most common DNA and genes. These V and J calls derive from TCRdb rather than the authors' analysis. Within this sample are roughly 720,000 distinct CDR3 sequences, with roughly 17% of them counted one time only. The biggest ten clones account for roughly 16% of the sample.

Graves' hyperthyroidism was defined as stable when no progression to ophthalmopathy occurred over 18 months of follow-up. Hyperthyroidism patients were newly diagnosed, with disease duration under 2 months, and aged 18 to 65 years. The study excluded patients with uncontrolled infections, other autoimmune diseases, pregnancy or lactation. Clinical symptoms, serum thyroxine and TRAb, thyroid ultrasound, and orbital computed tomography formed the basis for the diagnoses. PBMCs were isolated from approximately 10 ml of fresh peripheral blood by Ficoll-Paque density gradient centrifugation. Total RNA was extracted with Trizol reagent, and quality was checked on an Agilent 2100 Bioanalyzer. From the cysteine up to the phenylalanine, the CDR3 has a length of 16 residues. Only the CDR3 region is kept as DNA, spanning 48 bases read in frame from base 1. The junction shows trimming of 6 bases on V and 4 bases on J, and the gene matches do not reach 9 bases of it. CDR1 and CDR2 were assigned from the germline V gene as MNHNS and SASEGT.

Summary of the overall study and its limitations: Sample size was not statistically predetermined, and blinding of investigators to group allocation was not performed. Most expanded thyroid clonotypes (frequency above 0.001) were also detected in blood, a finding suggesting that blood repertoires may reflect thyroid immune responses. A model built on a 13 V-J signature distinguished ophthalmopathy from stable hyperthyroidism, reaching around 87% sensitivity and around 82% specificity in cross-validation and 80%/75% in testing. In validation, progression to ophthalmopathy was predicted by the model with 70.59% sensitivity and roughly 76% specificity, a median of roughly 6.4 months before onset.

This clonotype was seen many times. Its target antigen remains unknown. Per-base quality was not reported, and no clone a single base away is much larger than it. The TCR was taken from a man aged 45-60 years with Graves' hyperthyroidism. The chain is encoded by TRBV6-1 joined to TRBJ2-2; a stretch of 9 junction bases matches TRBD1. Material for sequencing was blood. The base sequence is TGTGCCAGCAGGGATCACAGGGGGCGTAGCACCGGGGAGCTGTTTTTT. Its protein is CASRDHRGRSTGELFF.